The 14 T cell receptor beta chains in this list originate from one sample, sequenced in a study of technical replicates of blood from a few donors. Libraries were prepared by immunoSEQ multiplex PCR; TCRdb keeps only in-frame clonotypes and omits some of them. The table includes tens of thousands of clones, 75% to 95% detected once. The material sequenced was T cells isolated from PBMCs. Source of these receptors: a human donor in good health.

This chain joins TRBV7-6 and TRBJ1-2; 7 bases match TRBD1. CDR3 size: 17 residues. V trimming: 0 bases; J trimming: 4 bases; junction bases outside the gene matches: 11. Germline assignment: CDR1 SGHVS and CDR2 FNYEAQ. The DNA of the CDR3 is TGTGCCAGCAGCTTAGCTCGTCGGACAGGCGATAGCTATGGCTACACCTTC. It specifies CASSLARRTGDSYGYTF.

The rearrangement links TRBV5-1 to TRBJ2-1; possibly TRBD2 for D (6 bases). CDR1 is SGHRS and CDR2 is YFSETQ in the germline V gene. V was trimmed by 1 base and J by 7 bases, leaving 9 bases between them. The CDR3 length is 13 residues. For the CDR3, the DNA is TGCGCCAGCAGCTTGACCGGGAGTAATGAGCAGTTCTTC. It is translated as CASSLTGSNEQFF.

The rearrangement links TRBV29-1 to TRBJ1-2, with 8 bases aligning to TRBD1. The length of the CDR3 is 15 residues. J lost 4 bases, V lost 3 bases, and 10 bases had no gene match. Germline V gives CDR1 SQVTM, CDR2 ANQGSEA. CDR3 protein: CSVDELGTGFYGYTF. The CDR3 nucleotides read TGCAGCGTTGATGAATTAGGGACAGGCTTCTATGGCTACACCTTC. Full variable domain (outside the CDR3, taken from reference TRBV29-1 and TRBJ1-2): SAVISQKPSRDICQRGTSLTIQCQVDSQVTMMFWYRQQPGQSLTLIATANQGSEATYESGFVIDKFPISRPNLTFSTLTVSNMSPEDSSIYLCSVDELGTGFYGYTFGSGTRLTVV.

CDR3 nucleotide sequence: TGCGCCAGCAGCCAAGAACTAGCGGGAGATACGCAGTATTTT. This encodes CASSQELAGDTQYF. This chain connects TRBV4-1 to TRBJ2-3; 9 nucleotides agree with TRBD2. This CDR3 is built from 14 residues. Unmatched junction bases numbered 0, after V lost 0 bases and J lost 5 bases. Germline V lookup: CDR1 MGHRA, CDR2 YSYEKL.

This clone was observed a few times. J is TRBJ1-1 and V is TRBV29-1; D gene ambiguous. Trimming took off 4 bases at V and 5 bases at J, with 14 bases between the two ends. The CDR3 sequence is 13 residues long. The germline gives CDR1 SQVTM, CDR2 ANQGSEA. The CDR3 nucleotides are TGCAGCGTTGCGATAACCCGGGAGACTGAAGCTTTCTTT. Its protein is CSVAITRETEAFF. Filled out from reference TRBV29-1 and TRBJ1-1, the complete variable domain reads SAVISQKPSRDICQRGTSLTIQCQVDSQVTMMFWYRQQPGQSLTLIATANQGSEATYESGFVIDKFPISRPNLTFSTLTVSNMSPEDSSIYLCSVAITRETEAFFGQGTRLTVV.

The V call is TRBV27, the J call TRBJ2-3, with D possibly TRBD1 on 6 matching bases. CDR1 MNHEY and CDR2 SMNVEV come from the germline V gene (reference sequence). V lost 3 bases and J lost 2, with 12 bases in between. This CDR3 spans 15 amino acids. The CDR3 bases are TGTGCCAGCAGTTTTCTGGACAGATCCACAGATACGCAGTATTTT. Amino acids: CASSFLDRSTDTQYF.

The V call is TRBV6-1, the J call TRBJ2-7; perhaps TRBD1 as D (6 bases). The V and J ends lost 6 bases and 2 bases respectively, with 11 bases between them. The V gene's germline CDR1 is MNHNS and CDR2 SASEGT. There are 13 residues in the CDR3. DNA of the CDR3: TGTGCCAGCAGGGAGACAGGCACCTACGAGCAGTACTTC. The encoded protein is CASRETGTYEQYF.

This chain links TRBV29-1 with TRBJ1-2; D is possibly TRBD1 (6 bases). The V end lost 2 bases, the J end lost 3 bases, and 10 bases lay between the germline ends. Germline CDR1 reads SQVTM; CDR2 reads ANQGSEA. The CDR3 totals 13 residues. The DNA for the CDR3 is TGCAGCGTTGAAACAGGGATACACTATGGCTACACCTTC. This codes for CSVETGIHYGYTF. Drawing the rest from reference TRBV29-1 and TRBJ1-2, the complete variable domain is SAVISQKPSRDICQRGTSLTIQCQVDSQVTMMFWYRQQPGQSLTLIATANQGSEATYESGFVIDKFPISRPNLTFSTLTVSNMSPEDSSIYLCSVETGIHYGYTFGSGTRLTVV.

This clone showed up just a few times. This chain joins TRBV5-4 and TRBJ2-1; tentative D call: TRBD1 (6 bases). Trimming removed 1 base at V and 6 bases at J, with 11 bases between. The length of the CDR3 is 14 residues. Germline V lookup: CDR1 SGHNT, CDR2 YYREEE (reference sequence). The CDR3 here is CASSLLLGANEQFF. The CDR3 DNA is TGTGCCAGCAGCTTGCTTCTGGGGGCCAATGAGCAGTTCTTC.

The V and J genes are TRBV27 and TRBJ1-5; TRBD1 aligns across 9 bases. After removal of 5 bases from V and 6 bases from J, the junction contained 14 bases not matched to a gene. Germline CDR1 is MNHEY and CDR2 is SMNVEV (reference sequence). The CDR3 is 17 residues long. The CDR3 loop reads CASSLTGTGLHFQPQHF. The DNA of the CDR3 is TGTGCCAGCAGTCTTACCGGGACAGGGCTACATTTTCAGCCCCAGCATTTT.

This clone was seen once. The gene calls are TRBV28 and TRBJ1-5; D might be TRBD1 (5 bases). CDR1 MDHEN and CDR2 SYDVKM come from the germline V gene. The CDR3 extends over 15 amino acids. V was shortened by 5 bases and J by 0 bases, with 11 bases between the two germline ends. CDR3 sequence (DNA): TGTGCCAGCAGTCCGGACATCTATAGCAATCAGCCCCAGCATTTT. This codes for CASSPDIYSNQPQHF.

This chain connects TRBV4-1 to TRBJ1-1, with D possibly being TRBD1 (5 bases). V was cut by 5 bases and J by 1 base, with 14 bases left in between. Germline V lookup: CDR1 MGHRA, CDR2 YSYEKL. CDR3 length equals 15 residues. For the CDR3, the DNA is TGCGCCAGCAGCGCGCTGACAGTGAAGAACACTGAAGCTTTCTTT. Its translation is CASSALTVKNTEAFF.

The CDR3 region has the DNA TGTGCCAGCAGTGAAGCGAGGGCTTACAATGAGCAGTTCTTC. Residues: CASSEARAYNEQFF. The chain has TRBV6-1 and TRBJ2-1; tentative D call: TRBD2 (5 bases). Trimming pared 0 bases from V and 4 bases from J, leaving 7 bases between. This CDR3 has 14 residues. Germline CDR1 MNHNS, CDR2 SASEGT.

The chain uses TRBV28 and TRBJ1-5, with D tentatively TRBD1 (5 bases). Trimming removed 6 bases from V and 3 bases from J, with 15 bases in between. Germline V lookup: CDR1 MDHEN, CDR2 SYDVKM. The CDR3 contains 15 residues. The CDR3, as DNA: TGTGCCAGCAGCCTTCCGGGGGACCCCAATCAGCCCCAGCATTTT. It specifies CASSLPGDPNQPQHF.